One sample yielded the 32 T cell receptor beta chains listed below, sequenced in a study of blood T cell repertoires in COVID-19. Repertoires were generated with immunoSEQ multiplex PCR, while TCRdb's copy carries only in-frame clones and drops some. Here the sample spans tens of thousands of clones, approximately 86% being singletons. Source material: peripheral blood. All receptors derive from a woman aged 70 to 79 with active COVID-19.

On this clone: The conserved closing phenylalanine or tryptophan is absent in this CDR3, likely reflecting a read error. The limits of the CDR3 on the DNA are not certain, so only TCRdb's listed CDR3 is given. The chain links TRBV2 to TRBJ2-7; the listed D gene, TRBD2, was not tested against the DNA. The CDR3 numbers 12 amino acids, ends counted. CDR1 and CDR2 from the germline V gene are SNHLY and FYNNEI. The CDR3 region is CASSRPGLAPTL.

CDR3 residues: CASSATTSGSSYNEQFF. CDR3 nucleotide sequence: TGTGCCAGCAGCGCTACAACTAGCGGCAGCTCCTACAATGAGCAGTTCTTC. The chain combines TRBV13 with TRBJ2-1; 8 nucleotides line up with TRBD2. The trim removed 5 bases at V and 0 bases at J, leaving 9 bases unmatched. Germline CDR1 reads PRHDT; CDR2 reads FYEKMQ (reference sequence). The CDR3 is 17 amino acids.

The V and J genes are TRBV24-1 and TRBJ2-3, with TRBD2 identical over 8 bases. This CDR3 spans 15 amino acids. With 0 bases clipped from V and 11 bases from J, the junction kept 9 bases outside the gene matches. Germline V gene data show CDR1 as KGHDR and CDR2 as SFDVKD. The CDR3 DNA follows: TGTGCCACCAGTGATTTGCCCACGACTAGCGAGTTGCAGTATTTT. Protein sequence: CATSDLPTTSELQYF.

This rearrangement joins TRBV5-1 to TRBJ2-7; 13 positions agree with TRBD2. Losses at the gene ends were 1 base for V and 3 bases for J; bases not matched to a gene: 1. Germline CDR1 SGHRS, CDR2 YFSETQ. The CDR3 covers 15 residues. The CDR3 nucleotides read TGCGCCAGCAGCTTGCGGACTAGCGGGAGCTACGAGCAGTACTTC. Amino acids: CASSLRTSGSYEQYF.

This clone was observed a single time. This chain connects TRBV5-1 to TRBJ1-5; D may be TRBD1 (5 bases). CDR1 is SGHRS, CDR2 YFSETQ, per germline. The CDR3 consists of 16 residues. V was pared by 0 bases and J by 4 bases, with 14 bases between. The CDR3 loop reads CASSLGTLDTNQPQHF. CDR3 DNA sequence: TGCGCCAGCAGCTTGGGGACACTGGACACTAATCAGCCCCAGCATTTT.

V gene TRBV5-1 combines with J gene TRBJ2-3; TRBD2 matches 7 bases. The trim removed 4 bases at V and 4 bases at J, leaving 0 bases unmatched. CDR1 and CDR2 from the germline V gene are SGHRS and YFSETQ. The CDR3 consists of 12 residues. The chain's CDR3 is CASSRGADTQYF. DNA of the CDR3: TGCGCCAGCAGCCGGGGGGCAGATACGCAGTATTTT. Based on the CDR3 plus reference TRBV5-1 and TRBJ2-3, the full variable domain is KAGVTQTPRYLIKTRGQQVTLSCSPISGHRSVSWYQQTPGQGLQFLFEYFSETQRNKGNFPGRFSGRQFSNSRSEMNVSTLELGDSALYLCASSRGADTQYFGPGTRLTVL.

This clone showed up just a few times. The chain uses TRBV28 and TRBJ2-2; 8 bases map to TRBD2. There are 15 residues in the CDR3. In germline, CDR1 is MDHEN, CDR2 SYDVKM. Unmatched junction bases numbered 15, after V lost 10 bases and J lost 8 bases. DNA of the CDR3: TGTGCCATTCCTGGGACTAGTGCCAGGAGAGGGGAGCTGTTTTTT. This encodes CAIPGTSARRGELFF.

This rearrangement joins TRBV19 to TRBJ2-1, with D perhaps TRBD1 (6 bases). V dropped 7 bases and J dropped 8 bases, with 15 bases sitting between them. The germline V gene encodes CDR1 LNHDA and CDR2 SQIVND (reference sequence). The CDR3 totals 13 residues. DNA of the CDR3: TGTGCCAGTAAATCAGGGGAGCGCGATGAGCAGTTCTTC. It specifies CASKSGERDEQFF.

CDR3 nucleotides: TGTGCCAGCAGCTCCAGGACTAGCGGCTCCTACGAGCAGTACTTC. Its protein product is CASSSRTSGSYEQYF. The chain joins TRBV7-8 to TRBJ2-7, with 10 bases identical to TRBD2. CDR1 and CDR2 from the germline V gene are SGHVS and FQNEAQ. The CDR3 sequence is 15 residues long. With V trimmed by 4 bases and J by 0 bases, 3 bases remained unmatched. The full variable domain, in which reference TRBV7-8 and TRBJ2-7 provide the parts outside the CDR3, is GAGVSQSPRYKVAKRGQDVALRCDPISGHVSLFWYQQALGQGPEFLTYFQNEAQLDKSGLPSDRFFAERPEGSVSTLKIQRTQQEDSAVYLCASSSRTSGSYEQYFGPGTRLTVT.

The chain uses TRBV25-1 and TRBJ2-2; D gene unclear. With 7 bases removed from V and 2 bases from J, the gap between germline ends came to 11 bases. Germline CDR1 reads MGHDK; CDR2 reads SYGVNS. This CDR3 is built from 14 residues. The CDR3 protein is CASTLWSNTGELFF. Written as DNA, the CDR3 is TGTGCCAGCACTCTCTGGAGTAACACCGGGGAGCTGTTTTTT. The full variable domain, its missing parts supplied by reference TRBV25-1 and TRBJ2-2, is EADIYQTPRYLVIGTGKKITLECSQTMGHDKMYWYQQDPGMELHLIHYSYGVNSTEKGDLSSESTVSRIRTEHFPLTLESARPSHTSQYLCASTLWSNTGELFFGEGSRLTVL.

This clone was counted only a few times. Because the CDR3's place on the DNA is in doubt, the DNA is left out and the CDR3 is given as listed by TCRdb. The chain combines TRBV28 with TRBJ2-1; TRBD2, the table's D call, lacks a check against the DNA. CDR1 and CDR2 (germline): MDHEN, SYDVKM. Including both end residues, the CDR3 is 14 amino acids long. CDR3: CASILGGSYNEQFF.

The chain is built from TRBV6-5 and TRBJ1-5, with D hard to call. The CDR3 length is 13 residues. The V gene lost 0 bases and the J gene lost 6 bases, with 6 bases spanning the gap. The germline V gene encodes CDR1 MNHEY and CDR2 SVGAGI. The CDR3 nucleotides are TGTGCCAGCAGTTACTCCCGGGGTCAGCCCCAGCATTTT. As protein: CASSYSRGQPQHF.

The chain has TRBV5-6 and TRBJ2-1; 7 bases agree with TRBD1. Germline assignment: CDR1 SGHDT and CDR2 YYEEEE. The V gene end was trimmed by 0 bases and the J gene end by 0 bases; junction bases not matched to a gene: 6. The CDR3 loop spans 17 amino acids. Here the CDR3 reads CASSLEGAHLSYNEQFF. CDR3 bases: TGTGCCAGCAGCTTGGAGGGGGCCCACCTCTCCTACAATGAGCAGTTCTTC.

The chain joins TRBV19 to TRBJ2-5, with a possible D match to TRBD1 (5 bases). The CDR3 sequence is 12 residues long. V lost 8 bases and J 6 bases, leaving 13 bases between the germline ends. Per germline, CDR1 LNHDA and CDR2 SQIVND (reference sequence). CDR3 DNA sequence: TGTGCCAGTTCAGGGAACGGGCAGACCCAGTACTTC. Protein: CASSGNGQTQYF.

The chain joins TRBV6-2 or TRBV6-3 to TRBJ2-7, with TRBD2 identical over 11 bases. The CDR3 length is 15 residues. Germline CDR1 MNHEY, CDR2 SVGEGT. Trimming at V came to 2 bases and at J to 2 bases, leaving 2 bases not matched to a gene. The CDR3 bases are TGTGCCAGCAGTTACGCACTAGCGGGAGCCTACGAGCAGTACTTC. It is translated as CASSYALAGAYEQYF.

This chain uses TRBV5-1 with TRBJ1-1, with D unresolved. The CDR3 consists of 15 residues. V was clipped by 0 bases and J by 2 bases, with 11 bases between them. Germline loops: CDR1 SGHRS, CDR2 YFSETQ. CDR3 region: CASSLDARSNTEAFF. DNA of the CDR3: TGCGCCAGCAGCTTGGACGCCCGGTCTAACACTGAAGCTTTCTTT.

This clone was seen just once. The J gene is TRBJ1-5, the V gene TRBV2, with a possible D match to TRBD1 (5 bases). Trimming shortened V by 1 base and J by 0 bases, and 13 bases separated the two germline ends. This CDR3 has 17 amino acids. Germline V gene lookup returns CDR1 SNHLY and CDR2 FYNNEI. The CDR3 here is CASSEVGTVHSNQPQHF. DNA for the CDR3: TGTGCCAGCAGTGAAGTGGGGACTGTCCATAGCAATCAGCCCCAGCATTTT.

V usage is TRBV11-3 and J usage is TRBJ2-1; 8 positions match TRBD1. J gave up 2 bases and V 5 bases, and 5 bases lay outside the gene matches. There are 15 residues in the CDR3. Germline V CDR1 and CDR2: SGHNT, YENEEA. This chain's CDR3 is CASSRRTGPYNEQFF. DNA of the CDR3: TGTGCCAGCAGCCGAAGGACAGGGCCCTACAATGAGCAGTTCTTC.

This clone was detected a few times. The rearrangement joins TRBV9 to TRBJ1-1; D not certain. Germline V gives CDR1 SGDLS, CDR2 YYNGEE. Trimming pared 4 bases from V and 2 bases from J, leaving 6 bases between. This CDR3 is 12 amino acids long. In DNA form, the CDR3 reads TGTGCCAGCAGCCCAATTAACACTGAAGCTTTCTTT. Translated, it gives CASSPINTEAFF.

The chain carries TRBV28 and TRBJ1-1; no reliable D call. This CDR3 contains 11 residues. With 8 bases removed from V and 3 bases from J, the gap between germline ends came to 7 bases. Germline-derived CDR1 and CDR2 are MDHEN and SYDVKM. CDR3 residues: CASRFDTEAFF. DNA of the CDR3: TGTGCCAGCCGGTTCGACACTGAAGCTTTCTTT. The whole variable domain, remainder taken from reference TRBV28 and TRBJ1-1, is DVKVTQSSRYLVKRTGEKVFLECVQDMDHENMFWYRQDPGLGLRLIYFSYDVKMKEKGDIPEGYSVSREKKERFSLILESASTNQTSMYLCASRFDTEAFFGQGTRLTVV.

The V and J genes are TRBV21-1 and TRBJ1-2; the table's D gene call, TRBD1, was not cross checked with the DNA. TRBV21-1 is tagged as a pseudogene. CDR3 size: 14 residues. The CDR3 DNA sequence: TGTGCCAGCAGCAAAGTTGGCTTAAACTATGGCTACACCTTC. Its translation is CASSKVGLNYGYTF.

The J gene is TRBJ2-3, the V gene TRBV7-2; 8 nucleotides agree with TRBD2. The germline gives CDR1 SGHTA, CDR2 FQGNSA. Losses at the gene ends were 7 bases for V and 6 bases for J; bases not matched to a gene: 3. CDR3 length: 12 amino acids. CDR3 protein: CASTKRGDTQYF. Here the CDR3 DNA reads TGTGCCAGCACGAAGCGGGGGGATACGCAGTATTTT.

CDR3 amino acids: CASSPGTVNSPLHF. DNA for the CDR3: TGCGCCAGCAGCCCCGGGACAGTCAATTCACCCCTCCACTTT. The J gene is TRBJ1-6, the V gene TRBV5-1; 7 bases line up with TRBD1. CDR1 and CDR2 from the germline V gene are SGHRS and YFSETQ. The CDR3 is 14 residues long. Trimming at V came to 4 bases and at J to 7 bases, leaving 5 bases not matched to a gene.

Only one count was recorded for this clone. The CDR3 sequence is CAWSASGGNEQFF. The CDR3 nucleotides are TGTGCCTGGAGTGCCTCCGGGGGCAATGAGCAGTTCTTC. V gene TRBV30 combines with J gene TRBJ2-1, with D perhaps matching TRBD2 (6 bases). With 1 base removed from V and 6 bases from J, the gap between germline ends came to 10 bases. The CDR3 runs 13 residues. Germline CDR1 and CDR2: GTSNPN and SVGIG (reference sequence).

The chain uses TRBV28 and TRBJ1-6; 7 bases are shared with TRBD1. In germline, CDR1 is MDHEN, CDR2 SYDVKM. Unmatched junction bases numbered 14, after V lost 4 bases and J lost 8 bases. The CDR3 is made up of 17 amino acids. The CDR3 region has the DNA TGTGCCAGCAGTTCTCCGGGACAGACAACTGGGGATTCACCCCTCCACTTT. As protein: CASSSPGQTTGDSPLHF.

This clone was observed a single time. CDR3 sequence (DNA): TGTGCCAGCAGACTATTGGCGGGATCCTACGAGCAGTACTTC. Encoded protein: CASRLLAGSYEQYF. The rearrangement links TRBV6-5 to TRBJ2-7, with a tentative D call TRBD2 (6 bases). Trimming pared 6 bases from V and 1 base from J, leaving 13 bases between. This CDR3 contains 14 residues. Germline values: CDR1 MNHEY, CDR2 SVGAGI.

The CDR3 spells CASSLFLMLAGLNNEQFF. The CDR3 coding sequence is TGTGCCAGCAGTTTATTTCTTATGCTAGCGGGACTCAACAATGAGCAGTTCTTC. The V call is TRBV28, the J call TRBJ2-1, with 9 bases aligning to TRBD2. The CDR3 has 18 amino acids. CDR1 and CDR2 (germline): MDHEN, SYDVKM. V gave up 1 base and J gave up 5 bases; unmatched junction bases: 12.

The V gene is TRBV6-2 or TRBV6-3, the J gene TRBJ2-5, with 7 positions matching TRBD2. Germline lookup yields CDR1 MNHEY and CDR2 SVGEGT. With 6 bases clipped from V and 5 bases from J, the junction kept 15 bases outside the gene matches. This CDR3 contains 16 residues. The chain's CDR3 is CASSDAWGRAVETQYF. CDR3 DNA sequence: TGTGCCAGCAGCGATGCGTGGGGGAGGGCCGTGGAGACCCAGTACTTC.

The chain links TRBV5-1 to TRBJ2-3; 9 positions agree with TRBD2. Per the germline V gene, CDR1 is SGHRS and CDR2 is YFSETQ. The CDR3 runs 14 residues. With V trimmed by 4 bases and J by 5 bases, 5 bases remained unmatched. The CDR3 is CASSPQTSGDTQYF. Here the CDR3 DNA reads TGCGCCAGCAGCCCCCAGACTAGCGGAGATACGCAGTATTTT.

The chain is built from TRBV6-1 and TRBJ1-2; 7 bases map to TRBD1. V gave up 0 bases and J gave up 4 bases; unmatched junction bases: 5. This CDR3 has 15 amino acids. Germline V gene data show CDR1 as MNHNS and CDR2 as SASEGT. Here the CDR3 reads CASSEALGTVYGYTF. CDR3 nucleotide sequence: TGTGCCAGCAGTGAAGCGCTTGGGACAGTCTATGGCTACACCTTC.

The chain uses TRBV7-3 and TRBJ2-2; tentatively, D is TRBD2 (6 bases). The CDR3 length is 15 residues. CDR1 and CDR2 from the germline V gene are SGHTA and FQGTGA. Trimming took off 4 bases at V and 5 bases at J, with 14 bases between the two ends. In DNA form, the CDR3 reads TGTGCCAGCAGCTCGCGACTAGGAGGGACCGGGGAGCTGTTTTTT. Amino acid sequence: CASSSRLGGTGELFF.

This chain uses TRBV25-1 with TRBJ1-1, with D hard to call. V was cut by 5 bases and J by 1 base, with 11 bases left in between. The CDR3 has 14 amino acids. Germline-derived CDR1 and CDR2 are MGHDK and SYGVNS. DNA for the CDR3: TGTGCCAGCAGTCCAGATCCAGAGAACACTGAAGCTTTCTTT. Translated: CASSPDPENTEAFF. The entire variable domain, with the rest obtained from reference TRBV25-1 and TRBJ1-1, is as follows: EADIYQTPRYLVIGTGKKITLECSQTMGHDKMYWYQQDPGMELHLIHYSYGVNSTEKGDLSSESTVSRIRTEHFPLTLESARPSHTSQYLCASSPDPENTEAFFGQGTRLTVV.